Each of the 4 T cell receptor beta chains below was sequenced from the same sample in a study of memory CD4+ T cells and cytomegalovirus serostatus. The sort gate was single viable CD3+CD4+CD8-CD45RO+ cells for memory CD4+ T cells. TCRdb's copy holds only in-frame clones and misses some; the assay was immunoSEQ multiplex PCR. The data show approximately 74,000 clones, about 70% seen once. Sequenced: memory CD4+ T cells from blood. All receptors come from an adult in good health and CMV-seropositive.

This clone was detected once. The V and J genes are TRBV7-2 and TRBJ2-1, with D possibly matching TRBD2 (6 bases). The CDR3 consists of 15 residues. Trimming pared 2 bases from V and 5 bases from J, leaving 13 bases between. Germline CDR1 is SGHTA and CDR2 is FQGNSA. The CDR3 DNA sequence: TGTGCCAGCAGCTTACTGAGGGACTCGAACAATGAGCAGTTCTTC. It encodes CASSLLRDSNNEQFF.

V and J are TRBV7-2 and TRBJ2-5; D is unresolved. Germline loops: CDR1 SGHTA, CDR2 FQGNSA. This CDR3 has 17 residues. Trimming stripped 5 bases from V and 0 bases from J, with 19 bases between. The CDR3 DNA sequence: TGTGCCAGCAGCCAACGCCTGATAAAGACGTACCAAGAGACCCAGTACTTC. It encodes CASSQRLIKTYQETQYF.

The chain links TRBV12-2 to TRBJ2-7; the DNA was not compared with TRBD1, the D call given in the table. TRBV12-2 is noted as a pseudogene. The CDR3 loop spans 14 amino acids. CDR3 protein: CASRPQGRSYEQYF. CDR3 sequence (DNA): TGTGCAAGTCGCCCGCAGGGGCGCTCCTACGAGCAGTACTTC.

The chain links TRBV7-6 to TRBJ1-1; possible D gene TRBD1, 5 bases. The germline V and J ends were trimmed by 5 bases and 3 bases, with 13 bases remaining between them. This CDR3 comprises 14 residues. The germline gives CDR1 SGHVS, CDR2 FNYEAQ. CDR3 DNA: TGTGCCAGCAGCGTTCGGGGGGGTTACACTGAAGCTTTCTTT. Its translation: CASSVRGGYTEAFF. The full variable domain, with the rest looked up from reference TRBV7-6 and TRBJ1-1, is GAGVSQSPRYKVTKRGQDVALRCDPISGHVSLYWYRQALGQGPEFLTYFNYEAQQDKSGLPNDRFSAERPEGSISTLTIQRTEQRDSAMYRCASSVRGGYTEAFFGQGTRLTVV.